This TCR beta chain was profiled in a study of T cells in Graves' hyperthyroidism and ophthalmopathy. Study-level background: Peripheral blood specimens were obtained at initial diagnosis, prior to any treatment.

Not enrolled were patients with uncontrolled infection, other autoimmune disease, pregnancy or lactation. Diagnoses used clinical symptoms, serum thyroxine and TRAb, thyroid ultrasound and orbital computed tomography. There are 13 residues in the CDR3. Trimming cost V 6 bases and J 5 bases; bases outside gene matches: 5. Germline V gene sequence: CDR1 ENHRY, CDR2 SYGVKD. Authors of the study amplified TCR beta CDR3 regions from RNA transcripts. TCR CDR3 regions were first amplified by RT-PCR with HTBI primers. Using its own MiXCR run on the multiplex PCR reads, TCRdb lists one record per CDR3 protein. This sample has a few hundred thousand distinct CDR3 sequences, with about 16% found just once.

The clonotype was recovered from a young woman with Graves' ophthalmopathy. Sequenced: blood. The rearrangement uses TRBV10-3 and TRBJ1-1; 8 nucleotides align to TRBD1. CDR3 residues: CAIRPDRVTEAFF. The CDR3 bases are TGTGCCATCAGACCGGACAGGGTGACTGAAGCTTTCTTT.